This T cell receptor (beta chain) was sequenced for a study of naive and memory T cell subsets. Overall study findings and caveats: Over 95% of naive TCR sequences appeared only once, unlike memory subsets. A few larger clonotypes appeared in naive repertoires, especially CD8, possibly memory cells re-expressing CD45RA.

About this clonotype itself: Its target is unknown.

CDR1 and CDR2 from the germline V gene are SQVTM and ANQGSEA. Trimming took 6 bases from V and 4 from J; bases not matched to a gene: 9. The CDR3 loop spans 13 amino acids. An equimolar mix of two oligonucleotides served as the beta constant-region primer for TRBC1 and TRBC2. Four rounds of PCR amplified the ligated cDNA using nested alpha and beta constant-region primers plus SP2. From the UMI-ligation and nested PCR reads, TCRdb called clonotypes with MiXCR, one entry per CDR3 protein. The sample contains around 140,000 distinct CDR3 sequences, approximately 21% of which appear only once. Sequences were obtained from naive CD8+ T cells from blood. The V gene is TRBV29-1, the J gene TRBJ2-7; 7 bases align to TRBD1. The clonotype was recovered from a human donor in good health. The DNA of the CDR3 is TGCAGCGTGGCCGGACAGGACTTTTACGAGCAGTACTTC. Protein product: CSVAGQDFYEQYF.